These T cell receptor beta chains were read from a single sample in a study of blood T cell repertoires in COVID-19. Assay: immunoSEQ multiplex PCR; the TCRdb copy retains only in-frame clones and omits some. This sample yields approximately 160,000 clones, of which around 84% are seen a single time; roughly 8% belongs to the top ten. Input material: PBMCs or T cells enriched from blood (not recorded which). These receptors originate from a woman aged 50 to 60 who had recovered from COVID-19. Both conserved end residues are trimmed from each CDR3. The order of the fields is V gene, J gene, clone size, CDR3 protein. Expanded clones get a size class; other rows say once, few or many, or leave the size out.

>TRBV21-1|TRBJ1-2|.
ASSKGDRANYGYT
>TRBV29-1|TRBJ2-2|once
SVLPGSGELF
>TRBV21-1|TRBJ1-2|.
ASSHPGQGIRKGYT
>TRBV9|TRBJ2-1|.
ASSVEGLAGSYNEQF
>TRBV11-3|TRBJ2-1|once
ASSRLGNEQF
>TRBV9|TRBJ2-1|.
ASSVGGPYNEQF
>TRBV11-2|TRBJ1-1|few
ASSLGGALNTEAF
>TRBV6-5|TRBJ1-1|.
ASGAGPLVGTEAF
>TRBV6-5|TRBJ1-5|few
ASSLEQGQPQH
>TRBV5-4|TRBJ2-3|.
ASEGLEADTQY
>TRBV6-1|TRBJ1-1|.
ASSEEGAGEAF
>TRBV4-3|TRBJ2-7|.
ASSLLRGSYEQY
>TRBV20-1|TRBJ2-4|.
SASLSNIQY